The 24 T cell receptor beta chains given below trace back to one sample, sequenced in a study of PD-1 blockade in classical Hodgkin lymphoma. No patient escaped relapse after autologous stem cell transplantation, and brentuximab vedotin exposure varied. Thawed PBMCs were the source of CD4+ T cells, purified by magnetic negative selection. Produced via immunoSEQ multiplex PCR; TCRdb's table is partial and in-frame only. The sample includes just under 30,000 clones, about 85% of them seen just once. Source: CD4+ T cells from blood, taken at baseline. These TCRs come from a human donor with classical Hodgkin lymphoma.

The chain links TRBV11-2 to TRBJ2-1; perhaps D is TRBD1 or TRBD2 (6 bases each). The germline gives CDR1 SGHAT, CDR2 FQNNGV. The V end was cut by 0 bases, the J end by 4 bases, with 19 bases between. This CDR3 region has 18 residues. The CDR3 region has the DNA TGTGCCAGCAGCTTAGATTCCCCAAAAACGGGGGCTTACAATGAGCAGTTCTTC. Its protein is CASSLDSPKTGAYNEQFF.

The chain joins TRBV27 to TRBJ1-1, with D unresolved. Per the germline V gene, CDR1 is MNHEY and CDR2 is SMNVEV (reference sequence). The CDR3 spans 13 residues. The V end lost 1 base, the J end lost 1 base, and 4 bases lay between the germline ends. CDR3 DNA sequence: TGTGCCAGCAGTTTATACAGGAACACTGAAGCTTTCTTT. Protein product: CASSLYRNTEAFF.

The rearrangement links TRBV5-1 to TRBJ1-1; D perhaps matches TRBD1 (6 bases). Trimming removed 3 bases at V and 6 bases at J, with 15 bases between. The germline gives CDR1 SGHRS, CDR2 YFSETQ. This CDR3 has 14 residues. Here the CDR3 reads CASSWVGDTSEAFF. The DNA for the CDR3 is TGCGCCAGCAGCTGGGTCGGGGACACTTCTGAAGCTTTCTTT.

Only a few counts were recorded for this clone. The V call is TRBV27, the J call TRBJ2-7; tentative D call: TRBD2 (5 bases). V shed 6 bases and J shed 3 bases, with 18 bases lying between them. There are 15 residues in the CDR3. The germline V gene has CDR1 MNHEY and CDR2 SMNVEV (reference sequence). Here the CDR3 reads CASRPRLAESYEQYF. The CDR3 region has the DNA TGTGCCAGCAGGCCCCGCCTAGCTGAGAGCTACGAGCAGTACTTC.

The chain's CDR3 is CASLRGAAIQETQYF. CDR3 nucleotides: TGTGCCAGTTTAAGGGGGGCGGCAATACAAGAGACCCAGTACTTC. V usage is TRBV6-6 and J usage is TRBJ2-5; D may match TRBD1 or TRBD2 (6 bases each). The V gene lost 9 bases and the J gene lost 2 bases, with 19 bases spanning the gap. CDR1 is MNHNY and CDR2 is SVGAGI in the germline V gene (reference sequence). The CDR3 has 15 amino acids.

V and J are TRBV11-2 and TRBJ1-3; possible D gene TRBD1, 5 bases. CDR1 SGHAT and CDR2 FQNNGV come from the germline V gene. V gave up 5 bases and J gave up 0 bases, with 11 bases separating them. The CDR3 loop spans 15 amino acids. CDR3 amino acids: CASSPGLSSGNTIYF. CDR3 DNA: TGTGCCAGCAGCCCAGGGTTGTCCTCTGGAAACACCATATATTTT.

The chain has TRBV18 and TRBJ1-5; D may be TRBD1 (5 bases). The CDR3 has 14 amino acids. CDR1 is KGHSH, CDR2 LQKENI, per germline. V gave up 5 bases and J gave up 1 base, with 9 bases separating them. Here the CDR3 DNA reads TGTGCCAGCTCAGACAGATTGAGCAATCAGCCCCAGCATTTT. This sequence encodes CASSDRLSNQPQHF.

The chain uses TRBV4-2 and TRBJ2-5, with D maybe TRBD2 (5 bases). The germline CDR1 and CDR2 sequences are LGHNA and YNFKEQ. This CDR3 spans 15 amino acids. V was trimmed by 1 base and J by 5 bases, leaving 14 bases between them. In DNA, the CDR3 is TGTGCCAGCAGCCAAGGGTCCCGGGGAGCGGAGACCCAGTACTTC. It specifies CASSQGSRGAETQYF.

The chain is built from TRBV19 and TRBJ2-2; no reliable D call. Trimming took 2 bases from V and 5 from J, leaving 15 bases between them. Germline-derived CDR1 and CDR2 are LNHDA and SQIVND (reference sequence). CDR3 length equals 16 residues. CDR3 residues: CASSIKGVGNTGELFF. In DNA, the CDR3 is TGTGCCAGTAGTATAAAAGGAGTGGGTAATACCGGGGAGCTGTTTTTT.

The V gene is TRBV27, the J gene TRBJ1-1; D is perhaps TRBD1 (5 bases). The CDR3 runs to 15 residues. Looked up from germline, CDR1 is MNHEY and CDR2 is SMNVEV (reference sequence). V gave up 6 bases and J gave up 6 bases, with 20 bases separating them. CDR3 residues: CASRTVGVNNPEAFF. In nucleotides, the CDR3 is TGTGCCAGCAGGACAGTTGGGGTGAACAATCCTGAAGCTTTCTTT.

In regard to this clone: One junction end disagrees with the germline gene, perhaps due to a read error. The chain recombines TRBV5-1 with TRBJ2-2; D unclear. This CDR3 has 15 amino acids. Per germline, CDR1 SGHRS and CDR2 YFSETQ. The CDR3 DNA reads TGCGCCAGCAGATTGGGTTCAGTGAACACCGGGGAGCTGTTTTTT. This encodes CASRLGSVNTGELFF.

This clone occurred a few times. Written as DNA, the CDR3 is TGTGCCAGCAGCTTAGATGGGGACCTTACCTACGAGCAGTACTTC. It codes for CASSLDGDLTYEQYF. V is TRBV7-9 and J is TRBJ2-7, with D perhaps matching TRBD1 or TRBD2 (5 bases each). The length of the CDR3 is 15 residues. Looked up from germline, CDR1 is SEHNR and CDR2 is FQNEAQ (reference sequence). V lost 1 base and J lost 2, with 12 bases in between. The whole variable domain, filled in from reference TRBV7-9 and TRBJ2-7, reads DTGVSQNPRHKITKRGQNVTFRCDPISEHNRLYWYRQTLGQGPEFLTYFQNEAQLEKSRLLSDRFSAERPKGSFSTLEIQRTEQGDSAMYLCASSLDGDLTYEQYFGPGTRLTVT.

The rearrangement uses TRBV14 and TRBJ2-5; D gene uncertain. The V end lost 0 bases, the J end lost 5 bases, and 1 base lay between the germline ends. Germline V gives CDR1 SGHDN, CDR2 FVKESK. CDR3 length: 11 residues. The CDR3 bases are TGTGCCAGCAGCCAAGAGGAGACCCAGTACTTC. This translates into CASSQEETQYF.

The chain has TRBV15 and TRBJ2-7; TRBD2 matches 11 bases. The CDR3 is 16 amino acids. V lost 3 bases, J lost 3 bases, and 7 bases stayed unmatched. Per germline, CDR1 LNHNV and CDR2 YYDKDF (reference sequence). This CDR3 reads CATSRVTSGGNYEQYF. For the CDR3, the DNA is TGTGCCACCAGCAGGGTCACTAGCGGGGGAAACTACGAGCAGTACTTC.

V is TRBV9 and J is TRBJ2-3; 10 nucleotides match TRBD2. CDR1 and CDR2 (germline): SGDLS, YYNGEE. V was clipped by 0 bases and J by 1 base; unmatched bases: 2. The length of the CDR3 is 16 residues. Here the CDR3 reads CASSVAGTSGTDTQYF. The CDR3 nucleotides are TGTGCCAGCAGCGTAGCAGGGACTAGCGGCACAGATACGCAGTATTTT.

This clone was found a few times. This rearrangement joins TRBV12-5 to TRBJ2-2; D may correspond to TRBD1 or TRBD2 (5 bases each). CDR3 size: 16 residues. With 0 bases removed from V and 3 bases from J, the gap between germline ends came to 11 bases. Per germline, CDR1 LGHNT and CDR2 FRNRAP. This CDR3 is CASGLVLQGDTGELFF. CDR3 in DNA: TGTGCTAGTGGTTTGGTACTGCAGGGAGACACCGGGGAGCTGTTTTTT.

The CDR3 sequence is CASRKTGSGGYTF. The DNA for the CDR3 is TGTGCCAGCAGAAAAACCGGGAGCGGGGGCTACACCTTC. The V call is TRBV6-5, the J call TRBJ1-2, with D unresolved. This CDR3 has 13 amino acids. V gave up 6 bases and J gave up 8 bases, with 16 bases separating them. The V gene's germline CDR1 is MNHEY and CDR2 SVGAGI.

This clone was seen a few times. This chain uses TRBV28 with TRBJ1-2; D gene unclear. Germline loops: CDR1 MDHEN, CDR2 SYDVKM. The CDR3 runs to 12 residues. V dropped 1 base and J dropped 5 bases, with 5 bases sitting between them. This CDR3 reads CASSLSAYGYTF. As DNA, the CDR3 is TGTGCCAGCAGTTTATCAGCGTATGGCTACACCTTC.

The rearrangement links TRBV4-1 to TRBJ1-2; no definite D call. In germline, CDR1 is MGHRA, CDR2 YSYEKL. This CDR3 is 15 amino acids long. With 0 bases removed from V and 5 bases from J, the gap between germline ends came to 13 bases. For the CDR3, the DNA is TGCGCCAGCAGCCAAGAGGCCCGTGGTGGGTATGGCTACACCTTC. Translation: CASSQEARGGYGYTF.

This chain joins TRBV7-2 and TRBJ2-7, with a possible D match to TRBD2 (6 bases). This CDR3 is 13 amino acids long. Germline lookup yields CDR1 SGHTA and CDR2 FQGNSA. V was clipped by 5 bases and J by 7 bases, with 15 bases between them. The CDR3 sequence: CASSPSLASEQYF. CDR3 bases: TGTGCCAGCAGCCCGTCCCTAGCGAGTGAGCAGTACTTC.

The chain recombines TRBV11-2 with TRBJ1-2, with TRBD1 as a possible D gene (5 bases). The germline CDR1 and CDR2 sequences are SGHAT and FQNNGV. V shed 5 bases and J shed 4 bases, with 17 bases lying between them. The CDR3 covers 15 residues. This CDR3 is CASSPRRGQGYGYTF. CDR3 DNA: TGTGCCAGCAGCCCAAGGAGGGGCCAAGGCTATGGCTACACCTTC.

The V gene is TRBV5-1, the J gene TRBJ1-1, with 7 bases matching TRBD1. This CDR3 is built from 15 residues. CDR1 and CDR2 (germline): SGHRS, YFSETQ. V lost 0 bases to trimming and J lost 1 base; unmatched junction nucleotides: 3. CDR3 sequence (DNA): TGCGCCAGCAGCTTGGGGACAGGCTCGAACACTGAAGCTTTCTTT. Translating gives CASSLGTGSNTEAFF. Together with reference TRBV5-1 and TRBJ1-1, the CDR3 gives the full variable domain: KAGVTQTPRYLIKTRGQQVTLSCSPISGHRSVSWYQQTPGQGLQFLFEYFSETQRNKGNFPGRFSGRQFSNSRSEMNVSTLELGDSALYLCASSLGTGSNTEAFFGQGTRLTVV.

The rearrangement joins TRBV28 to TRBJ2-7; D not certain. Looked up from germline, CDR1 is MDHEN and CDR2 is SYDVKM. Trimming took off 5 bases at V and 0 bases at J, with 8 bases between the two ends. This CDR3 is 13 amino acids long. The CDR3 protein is CASSQTPSYEQYF. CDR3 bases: TGTGCCAGCAGTCAAACACCCTCCTACGAGCAGTACTTC.

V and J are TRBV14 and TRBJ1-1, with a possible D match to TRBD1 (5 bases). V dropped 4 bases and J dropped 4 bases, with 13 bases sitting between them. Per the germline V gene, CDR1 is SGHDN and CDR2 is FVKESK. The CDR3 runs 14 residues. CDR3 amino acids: CASSLEIGGTEAFF. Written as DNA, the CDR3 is TGTGCCAGCAGCCTGGAAATTGGGGGCACTGAAGCTTTCTTT.